This TCR beta chain was documented in a study of blood T cell repertoires in COVID-19. Background on the study: The cDNA or gDNA used as material had been derived from T cells, B-cell-depleted T cells, or PBMCs.

Measured with immunoSEQ multiplex PCR; TCRdb has only the in-frame clones, and not every one. Here the sample spans about 70,000 clones, roughly 76% being singletons. Sequencing input: peripheral blood. The TCR originated in a woman older than 75 with active or convalescent COVID-19.

The CDR3 loop reads CASSLFRGEKLFF. Here the CDR3 DNA reads TGTGCCAGCAGCTTGTTTAGAGGGGAAAAACTGTTTTTT. The rearrangement uses TRBV5-6 and TRBJ1-4; D gene uncertain. Trimming shortened V by 1 base and J by 8 bases, and 9 bases separated the two germline ends. The CDR3 covers 13 residues. From germline, CDR1 is SGHDT and CDR2 YYEEEE.